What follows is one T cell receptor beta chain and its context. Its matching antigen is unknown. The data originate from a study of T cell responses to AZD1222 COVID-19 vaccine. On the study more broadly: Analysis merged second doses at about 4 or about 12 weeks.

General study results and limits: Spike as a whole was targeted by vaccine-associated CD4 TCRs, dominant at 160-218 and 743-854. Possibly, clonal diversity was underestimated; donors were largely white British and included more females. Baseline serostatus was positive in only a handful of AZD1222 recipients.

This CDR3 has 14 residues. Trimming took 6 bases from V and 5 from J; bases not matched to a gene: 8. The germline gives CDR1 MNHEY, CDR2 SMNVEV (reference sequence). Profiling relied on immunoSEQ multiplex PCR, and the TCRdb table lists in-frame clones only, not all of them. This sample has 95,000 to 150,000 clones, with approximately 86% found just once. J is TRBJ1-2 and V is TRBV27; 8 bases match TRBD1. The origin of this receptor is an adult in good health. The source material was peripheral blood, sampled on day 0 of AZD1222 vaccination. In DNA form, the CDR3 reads TGTGCCAGCAGCCCGTTGCAGGGGGCGTATGGCTACACCTTC. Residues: CASSPLQGAYGYTF.